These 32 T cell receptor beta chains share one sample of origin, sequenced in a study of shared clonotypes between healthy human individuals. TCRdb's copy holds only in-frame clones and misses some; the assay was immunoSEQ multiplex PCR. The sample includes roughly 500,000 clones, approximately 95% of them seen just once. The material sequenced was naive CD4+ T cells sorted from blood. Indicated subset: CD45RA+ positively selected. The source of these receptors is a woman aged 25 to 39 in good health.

The CDR3 sequence: CASSKVPGTPYEQYF. The CDR3 bases are TGTGCCAGCAGCAAAGTCCCAGGAACCCCCTACGAGCAGTACTTC. The V call is TRBV21-1, the J call TRBJ2-7; the listed D gene, TRBD1, was not tested against the DNA. TRBV21-1 is flagged as a pseudogene. This CDR3 region has 15 residues.

The CDR3: CASSVDQGFYEQYF. In DNA, the CDR3 is TGTGCCAGCAGCGTCGATCAGGGGTTCTACGAGCAGTACTTC. The V gene is TRBV11-2, the J gene TRBJ2-7; D possibly corresponds to TRBD1 (6 bases). The CDR3 is 14 amino acids. The germline V and J ends were trimmed by 5 bases and 3 bases, with 14 bases remaining between them. The germline CDR1 and CDR2 sequences are SGHAT and FQNNGV.

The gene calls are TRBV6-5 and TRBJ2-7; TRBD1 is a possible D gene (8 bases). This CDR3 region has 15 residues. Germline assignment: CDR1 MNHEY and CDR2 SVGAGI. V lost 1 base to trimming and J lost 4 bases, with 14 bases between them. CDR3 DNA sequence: TGTGCCAGCAGTTACTACACAGGGGGGGATTACGAGCAGTACTTC. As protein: CASSYYTGGDYEQYF.

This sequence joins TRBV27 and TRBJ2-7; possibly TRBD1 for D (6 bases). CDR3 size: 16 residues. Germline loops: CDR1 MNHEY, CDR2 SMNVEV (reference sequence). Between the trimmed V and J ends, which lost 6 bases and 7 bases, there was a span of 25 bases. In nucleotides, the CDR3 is TGTGCCAGCAGCCCGCCGACGCAGGGGATTCTACGAGAGCAGTACTTC. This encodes CASSPPTQGILREQYF.

This CDR3 reads CASTGTPRVQYF. Here the CDR3 DNA reads TGTGCCAGCACCGGGACACCCCGGGTTCAGTACTTC. This chain uses TRBV2 with TRBJ2-4; the D gene is possibly TRBD1 (6 bases). CDR1 SNHLY and CDR2 FYNNEI come from the germline V gene. Trimming cost V 7 bases and J 11 bases, with 15 bases left between them. CDR3 length: 12 amino acids.

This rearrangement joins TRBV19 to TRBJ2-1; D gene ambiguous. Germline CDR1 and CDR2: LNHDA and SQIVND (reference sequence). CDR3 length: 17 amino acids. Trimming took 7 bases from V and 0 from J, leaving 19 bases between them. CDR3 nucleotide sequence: TGTGCCAGTACCGCCGGCCTTAGCCCGAGCTCCTACAATGAGCAGTTCTTC. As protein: CASTAGLSPSSYNEQFF.

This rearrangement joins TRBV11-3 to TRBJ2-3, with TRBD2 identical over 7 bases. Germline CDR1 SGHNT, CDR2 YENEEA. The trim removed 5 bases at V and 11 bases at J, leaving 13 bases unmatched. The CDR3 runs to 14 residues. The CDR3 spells CASSLMDSGGRQYF. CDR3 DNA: TGTGCCAGCAGCCTAATGGATTCAGGCGGGAGGCAGTATTTT.

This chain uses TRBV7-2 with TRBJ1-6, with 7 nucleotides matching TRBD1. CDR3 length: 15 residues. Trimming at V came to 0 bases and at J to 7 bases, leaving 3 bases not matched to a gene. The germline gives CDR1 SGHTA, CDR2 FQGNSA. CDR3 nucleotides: TGTGCCAGCAGCTTAGCAGGGGGCCCAAATTCACCCCTCCACTTT. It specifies CASSLAGGPNSPLHF.

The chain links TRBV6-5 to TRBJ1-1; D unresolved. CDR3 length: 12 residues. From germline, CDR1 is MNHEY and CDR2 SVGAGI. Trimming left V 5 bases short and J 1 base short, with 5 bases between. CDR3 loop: CASSGWNTEAFF. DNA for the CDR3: TGTGCCAGCAGTGGTTGGAACACTGAAGCTTTCTTT.

The CDR3 spells CASSLDGTYEQYF. The CDR3, as DNA: TGTGCCAGCAGCTTGGACGGGACCTACGAGCAGTACTTC. The rearrangement joins TRBV5-4 to TRBJ2-7; the D gene is possibly TRBD2 (5 bases). Germline assignment: CDR1 SGHNT and CDR2 YYREEE (reference sequence). The germline V and J ends were trimmed by 0 bases and 2 bases, with 6 bases remaining between them. This CDR3 region has 13 residues.

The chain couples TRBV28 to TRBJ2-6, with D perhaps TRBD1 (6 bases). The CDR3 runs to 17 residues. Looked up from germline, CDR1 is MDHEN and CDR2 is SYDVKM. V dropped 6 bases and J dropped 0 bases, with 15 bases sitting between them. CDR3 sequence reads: CASSSGQTISGANVLTF. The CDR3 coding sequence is TGTGCCAGCAGCTCAGGACAGACTATCTCTGGGGCCAACGTCCTGACTTTC.

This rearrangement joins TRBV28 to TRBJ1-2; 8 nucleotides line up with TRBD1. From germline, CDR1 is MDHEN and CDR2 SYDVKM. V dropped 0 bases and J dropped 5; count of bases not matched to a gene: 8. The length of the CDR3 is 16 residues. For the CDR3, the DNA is TGTGCCAGCAGTTTATGGGCAGGGGGCGCGGGGTATGGCTACACCTTC. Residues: CASSLWAGGAGYGYTF.

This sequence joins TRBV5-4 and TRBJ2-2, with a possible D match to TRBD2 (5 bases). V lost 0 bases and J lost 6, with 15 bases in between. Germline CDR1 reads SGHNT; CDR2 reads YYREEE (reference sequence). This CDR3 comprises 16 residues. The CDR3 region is CASSLESLGLSGELFF. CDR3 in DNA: TGTGCCAGCAGCTTGGAGTCCCTCGGACTGTCCGGGGAGCTGTTTTTT.

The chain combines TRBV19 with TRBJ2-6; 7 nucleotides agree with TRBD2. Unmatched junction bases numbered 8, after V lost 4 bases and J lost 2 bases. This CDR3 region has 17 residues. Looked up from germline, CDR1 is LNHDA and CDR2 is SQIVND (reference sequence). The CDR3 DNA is TGTGCCAGTAGTAAGGCAGGGAGGGAAGCTGGGGCCAACGTCCTGACTTTC. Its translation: CASSKAGREAGANVLTF.

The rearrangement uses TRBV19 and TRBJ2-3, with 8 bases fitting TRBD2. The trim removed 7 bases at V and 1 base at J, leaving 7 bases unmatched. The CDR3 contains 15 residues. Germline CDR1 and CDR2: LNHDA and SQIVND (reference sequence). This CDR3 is CASMSTSERTDTQYF. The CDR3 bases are TGTGCCAGTATGTCGACTAGCGAGCGCACAGATACGCAGTATTTT.

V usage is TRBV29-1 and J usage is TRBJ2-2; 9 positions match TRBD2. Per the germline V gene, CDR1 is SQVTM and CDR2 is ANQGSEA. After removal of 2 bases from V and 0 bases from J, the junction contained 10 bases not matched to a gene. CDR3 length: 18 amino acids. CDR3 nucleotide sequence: TGCAGCGTTGAATTATACACTAGCGGGTCGTCGAACACCGGGGAGCTGTTTTTT. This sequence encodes CSVELYTSGSSNTGELFF.

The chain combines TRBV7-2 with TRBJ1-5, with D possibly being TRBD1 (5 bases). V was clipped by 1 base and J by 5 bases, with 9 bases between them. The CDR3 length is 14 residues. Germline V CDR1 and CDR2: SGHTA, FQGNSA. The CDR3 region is CASSLGAGYQPQHF. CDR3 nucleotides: TGTGCCAGCAGCTTAGGGGCAGGGTATCAGCCCCAGCATTTT.

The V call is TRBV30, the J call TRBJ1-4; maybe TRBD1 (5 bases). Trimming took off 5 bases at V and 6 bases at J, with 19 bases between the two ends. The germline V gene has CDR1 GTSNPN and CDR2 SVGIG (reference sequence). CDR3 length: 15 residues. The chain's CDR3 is CAWALGADPYEKLFF. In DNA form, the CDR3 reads TGTGCCTGGGCCCTCGGGGCCGACCCGTATGAAAAACTGTTTTTT.

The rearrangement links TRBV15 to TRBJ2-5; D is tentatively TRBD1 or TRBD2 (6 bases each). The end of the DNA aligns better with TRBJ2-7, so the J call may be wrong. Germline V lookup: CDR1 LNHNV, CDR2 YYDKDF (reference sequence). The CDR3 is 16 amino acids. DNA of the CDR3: TGTGCCACCAGCAGAGGGGGGGCCTTTGGAACCTACGAGCAGTACTTC. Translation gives CATSRGGAFGTYEQYF.

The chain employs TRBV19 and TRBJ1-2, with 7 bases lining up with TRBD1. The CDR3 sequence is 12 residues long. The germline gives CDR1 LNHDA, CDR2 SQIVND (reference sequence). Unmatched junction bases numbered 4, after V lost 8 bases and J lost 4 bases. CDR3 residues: CASRTGVYGYTF. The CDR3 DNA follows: TGTGCCAGTCGGACAGGAGTCTATGGCTACACCTTC. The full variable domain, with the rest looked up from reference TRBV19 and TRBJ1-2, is DGGITQSPKYLFRKEGQNVTLSCEQNLNHDAMYWYRQDPGQGLRLIYYSQIVNDFQKGDIAEGYSVSREKKESFPLTVTSAQKNPTAFYLCASRTGVYGYTFGSGTRLTVV.

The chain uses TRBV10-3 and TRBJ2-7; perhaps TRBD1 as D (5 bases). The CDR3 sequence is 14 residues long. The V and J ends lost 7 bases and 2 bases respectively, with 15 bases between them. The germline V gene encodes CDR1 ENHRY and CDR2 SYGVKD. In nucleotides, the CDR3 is TGTGCCATCAAGCCCTCAGGGCTTCCCTACGAGCAGTACTTC. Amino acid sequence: CAIKPSGLPYEQYF.

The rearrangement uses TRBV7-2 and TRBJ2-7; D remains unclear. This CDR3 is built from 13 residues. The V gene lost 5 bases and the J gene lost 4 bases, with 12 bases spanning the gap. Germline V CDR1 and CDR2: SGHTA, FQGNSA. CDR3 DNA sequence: TGTGCCAGCAGCCCACGATGGAAATACGAGCAGTACTTC. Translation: CASSPRWKYEQYF. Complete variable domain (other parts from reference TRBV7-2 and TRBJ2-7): GAGVSQSPSNKVTEKGKDVELRCDPISGHTALYWYRQSLGQGLEFLIYFQGNSAPDKSGLPSDRFSAERTGGSVSTLTIQRTQQEDSAVYLCASSPRWKYEQYFGPGTRLTVT.

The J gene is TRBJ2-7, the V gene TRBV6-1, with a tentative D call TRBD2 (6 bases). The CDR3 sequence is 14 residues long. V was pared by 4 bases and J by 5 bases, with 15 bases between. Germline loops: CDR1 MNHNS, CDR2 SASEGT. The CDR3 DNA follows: TGTGCCAGCAGTGTTACGGGAGTCCCAAACGAGCAGTACTTC. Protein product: CASSVTGVPNEQYF.

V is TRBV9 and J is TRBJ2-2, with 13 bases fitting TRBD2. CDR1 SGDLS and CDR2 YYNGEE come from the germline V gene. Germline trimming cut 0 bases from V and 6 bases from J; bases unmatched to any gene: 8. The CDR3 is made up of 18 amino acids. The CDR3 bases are TGTGCCAGCAGCGTAGCCGGGACTAGCGGGAAGGTCCCCGGGGAGCTGTTTTTT. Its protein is CASSVAGTSGKVPGELFF.

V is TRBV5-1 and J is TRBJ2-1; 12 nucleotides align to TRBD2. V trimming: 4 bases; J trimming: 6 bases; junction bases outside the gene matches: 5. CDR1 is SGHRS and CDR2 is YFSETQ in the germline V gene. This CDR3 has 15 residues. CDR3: CASSTLAGGLNEQFF. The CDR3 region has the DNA TGCGCCAGCAGCACTCTAGCGGGAGGGCTCAATGAGCAGTTCTTC.

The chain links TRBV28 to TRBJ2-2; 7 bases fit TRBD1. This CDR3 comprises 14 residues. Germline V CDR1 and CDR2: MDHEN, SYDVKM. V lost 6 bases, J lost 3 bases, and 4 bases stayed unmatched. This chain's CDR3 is CASSSGQYTGELFF. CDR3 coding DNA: TGTGCCAGCAGCTCGGGACAGTACACCGGGGAGCTGTTTTTT.

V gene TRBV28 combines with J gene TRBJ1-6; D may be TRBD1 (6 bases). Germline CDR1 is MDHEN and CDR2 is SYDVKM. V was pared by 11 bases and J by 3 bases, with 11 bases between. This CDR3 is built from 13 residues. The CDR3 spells CAGPGHYNSPLHF. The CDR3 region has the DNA TGTGCCGGACCGGGACACTATAATTCACCCCTCCACTTT.

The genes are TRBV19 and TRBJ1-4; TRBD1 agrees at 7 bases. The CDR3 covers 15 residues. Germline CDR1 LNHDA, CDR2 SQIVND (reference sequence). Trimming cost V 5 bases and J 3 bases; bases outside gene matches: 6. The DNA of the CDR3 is TGTGCCAGTAGTCTCCAGGGGGTCTCTAATGAAAAACTGTTTTTT. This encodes CASSLQGVSNEKLFF.

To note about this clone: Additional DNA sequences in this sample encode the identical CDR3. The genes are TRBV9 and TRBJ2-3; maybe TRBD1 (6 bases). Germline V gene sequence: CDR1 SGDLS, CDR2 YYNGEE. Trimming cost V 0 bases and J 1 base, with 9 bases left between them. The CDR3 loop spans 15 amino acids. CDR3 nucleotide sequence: TGTGCCAGCAGCGTAGGCTCAGGGGGCACAGATACGCAGTATTTT. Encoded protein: CASSVGSGGTDTQYF.

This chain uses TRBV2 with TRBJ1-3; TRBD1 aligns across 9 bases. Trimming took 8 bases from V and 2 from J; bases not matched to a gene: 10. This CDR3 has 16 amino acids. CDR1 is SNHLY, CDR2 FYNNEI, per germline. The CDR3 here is CASVEEGTGPGNTIYF. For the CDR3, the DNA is TGTGCCAGCGTAGAAGAAGGGACAGGGCCTGGAAACACCATATATTTT.

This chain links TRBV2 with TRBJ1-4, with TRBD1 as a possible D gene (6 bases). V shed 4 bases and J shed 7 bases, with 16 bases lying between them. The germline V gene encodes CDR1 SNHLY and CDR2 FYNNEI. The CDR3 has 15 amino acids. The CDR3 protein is CASSASGGGGEKLFF. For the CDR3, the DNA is TGTGCCAGCAGTGCCTCGGGGGGCGGAGGTGAAAAACTGTTTTTT.

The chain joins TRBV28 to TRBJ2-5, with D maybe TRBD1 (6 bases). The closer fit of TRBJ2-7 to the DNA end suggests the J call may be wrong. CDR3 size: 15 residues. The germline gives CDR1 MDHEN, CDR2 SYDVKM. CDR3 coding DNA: TGTGCCAGCAGTTCCGGGACAACCGCTACCTACGAGCAGTACTTC. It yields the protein CASSSGTTATYEQYF.